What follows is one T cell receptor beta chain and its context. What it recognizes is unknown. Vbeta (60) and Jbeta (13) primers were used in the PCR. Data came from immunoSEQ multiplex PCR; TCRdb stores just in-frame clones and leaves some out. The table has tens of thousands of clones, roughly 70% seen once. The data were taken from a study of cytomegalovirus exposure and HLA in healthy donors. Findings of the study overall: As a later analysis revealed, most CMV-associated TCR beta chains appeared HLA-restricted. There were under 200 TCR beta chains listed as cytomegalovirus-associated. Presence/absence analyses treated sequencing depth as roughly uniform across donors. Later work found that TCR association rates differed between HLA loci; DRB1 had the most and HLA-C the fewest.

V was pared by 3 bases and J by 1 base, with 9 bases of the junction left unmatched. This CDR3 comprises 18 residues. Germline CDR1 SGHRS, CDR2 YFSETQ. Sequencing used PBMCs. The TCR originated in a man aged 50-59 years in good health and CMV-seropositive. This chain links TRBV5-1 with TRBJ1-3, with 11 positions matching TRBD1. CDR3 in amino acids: CASSSRTGQGASGNTIYF. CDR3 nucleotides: TGCGCCAGCAGCTCCCGAACAGGACAGGGGGCTTCTGGAAACACCATATATTTT.